The 9 T cell receptor beta chains below come from one sample, sequenced in a study of T-cell memory formation after mild COVID-19 (dated by TCRdb to about 2021). Libraries came from 5' RACE. The listed sequencing device is Illumina NovaSeq 6000. Using fastp at Q25 and MiXCR, TCRdb reprocessed the public reads and kept productive beta chains. Rows are unified per CDR3 protein, each entry keeping the most common DNA and genes. This sample comprises more than 120,000 distinct CDR3 sequences, roughly a fifth of them detected only once. The ten largest make up about 2.3% of the sample. Sequencing was performed on PBMCs or a T cell subset sorted from them (not recorded which). These receptors were collected from an adult woman who had mild COVID-19 (a few samples of this study predate the infection). The sample titles of this study are shuffled in the database, so cell type and time point are left out; the donor was told from shared clones.

The chain has TRBV20-1 and TRBJ2-3; 7 bases agree with TRBD2. Germline loops: CDR1 DFQATT, CDR2 SNEGSKA (reference sequence). This CDR3 is 14 amino acids long. With V trimmed by 0 bases and J by 2 bases, 2 bases remained unmatched. CDR3: CSAREREPTDTQYF. The CDR3 DNA reads as TGCAGTGCTAGAGAGCGGGAGCCCACAGATACGCAGTATTTT.

The V and J genes are TRBV18 and TRBJ2-2; D is perhaps TRBD1 or TRBD2 (5 bases each). This CDR3 region has 14 residues. Trimming cost V 3 bases and J 4 bases, with 9 bases left between them. Per germline, CDR1 KGHSH and CDR2 LQKENI. The CDR3 DNA reads as TGTGCCAGCTCACCTCGGGACGTCACCGGGGAGCTGTTTTTT. Encoded protein: CASSPRDVTGELFF.

V is TRBV27 and J is TRBJ2-6; 10 bases fit TRBD1. This CDR3 contains 17 residues. CDR1 MNHEY and CDR2 SMNVEV come from the germline V gene (reference sequence). The V segment lost 5 bases and the J segment 0 bases; nucleotides outside the gene matches: 4. CDR3 sequence (DNA): TGTGCCAGCAGTCCACGGACAGGGGGCTCTGGGGCCAACGTCCTGACTTTC. Translating it yields CASSPRTGGSGANVLTF.

This clonotype was picked up many times. The gene calls are TRBV25-1 and TRBJ2-7; 10 bases match TRBD2. The CDR3 contains 14 residues. Losses at the gene ends were 4 bases for V and 7 bases for J; bases not matched to a gene: 7. In germline, CDR1 is MGHDK, CDR2 SYGVNS. This CDR3 reads CASSGAGGPKEQYF. The CDR3 nucleotides are TGTGCCAGCAGTGGAGCGGGAGGGCCAAAGGAGCAGTACTTC.

The chain uses TRBV18 and TRBJ1-2; 8 nucleotides match TRBD1. Germline trimming cut 8 bases from V and 8 bases from J; bases unmatched to any gene: 10. Germline values: CDR1 KGHSH, CDR2 LQKENI. The CDR3 runs to 13 residues. DNA for the CDR3: TGTGCCAGCGGACAGGGTAGTGTTGACGGCTACACCTTC. This gives the protein CASGQGSVDGYTF.

This clonotype was observed a few times. The CDR3 bases are TGTGCCAGCTCACCGACACGTAGCTCCTACAATGAGCAGTTCTTC. Translation: CASSPTRSSYNEQFF. The chain carries TRBV18 and TRBJ2-1; no reliable D call. The CDR3 has 15 amino acids. With 3 bases removed from V and 0 bases from J, the gap between germline ends came to 9 bases. Germline values: CDR1 KGHSH, CDR2 LQKENI. Full variable domain (outside the CDR3, taken from reference TRBV18 and TRBJ2-1): NAGVMQNPRHLVRRRGQEARLRCSPMKGHSHVYWYRQLPEEGLKFMVYLQKENIIDESGMPKERFSAEFPKEGPSILRIQQVVRGDSAAYFCASSPTRSSYNEQFFGPGTRLTVL.

This clonotype has a count of ten or more. CDR3 in amino acids: CATSDLYRVFF. The CDR3 DNA sequence: TGTGCCACCAGTGATCTCTATAGGGTTTTCTTT. The chain uses TRBV24-1 and TRBJ1-1; D is undetermined. This CDR3 has 11 residues. Looked up from germline, CDR1 is KGHDR and CDR2 is SFDVKD. The V gene lost 3 bases and the J gene lost 13 bases, with 11 bases spanning the gap.

This clonotype occurred a few times. The V call is TRBV5-6, the J call TRBJ2-7; no reliable D call. In germline, CDR1 is SGHDT, CDR2 YYEEEE. The CDR3 length is 12 residues. Trimming cost V 4 bases and J 9 bases, with 14 bases left between them. The CDR3 DNA reads as TGTGCCAGCAGCCCGAACGGATTGGGGCAGTACTTC. It codes for CASSPNGLGQYF.

This clonotype was observed a few times. The V call is TRBV15, the J call TRBJ1-5; possible D gene TRBD1, 6 bases. V dropped 3 bases and J dropped 4 bases, with 16 bases sitting between them. Germline-derived CDR1 and CDR2 are LNHNV and YYDKDF (reference sequence). The CDR3 sequence is 16 residues long. In DNA form, the CDR3 reads TGTGCCACCAGCAGTCGGGGGGCGCGGGGTAATCAGCCCCAGCATTTT. Translated: CATSSRGARGNQPQHF.